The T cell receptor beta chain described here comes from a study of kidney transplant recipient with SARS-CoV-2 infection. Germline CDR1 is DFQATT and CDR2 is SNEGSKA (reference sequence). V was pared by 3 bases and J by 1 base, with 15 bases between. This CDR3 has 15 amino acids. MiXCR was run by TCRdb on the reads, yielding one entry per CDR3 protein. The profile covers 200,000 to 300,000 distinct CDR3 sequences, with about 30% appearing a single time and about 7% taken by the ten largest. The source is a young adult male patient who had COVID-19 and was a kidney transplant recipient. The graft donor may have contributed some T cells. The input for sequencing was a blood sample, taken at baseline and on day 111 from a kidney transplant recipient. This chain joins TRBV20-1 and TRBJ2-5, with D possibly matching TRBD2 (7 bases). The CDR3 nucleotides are TGCAGTGCTAGGGGAGGGGGTCGGAGCCAAGAGACCCAGTACTTC. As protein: CSARGGGRSQETQYF.